The source of this TCR beta chain is a study of T cell repertoires in cytomegalovirus infection. Whole-study findings and limits: Across the ex vivo response, the dominant clonotypes were HLA-C-restricted CMV-specific TCR beta clonotypes.

As to this clonotype: Its target is unknown.

TCRdb redid the calling of the reads with MiXCR, one entry per CDR3 protein. In the table there are 80,000 or so distinct CDR3 sequences, roughly 25% of which are singletons. Sequenced material: CD8+ T cells from cultured PBMCs, taken from culture after CMV antigen stimulation. This TCR derives from a human donor in good health (CMV status not recorded). Some clones in this sample may be carry-over from other donors' samples.

CDR3 DNA: TGTGCCAGCAGCCAGGGACTAGCGGACTCCTACGAGCAGTACTTC. It is translated as CASSQGLADSYEQYF. This chain joins TRBV4-2 and TRBJ2-7; 11 bases are a match to TRBD2. V dropped 3 bases and J dropped 0; count of bases not matched to a gene: 1. The V gene's germline CDR1 is LGHNA and CDR2 YNFKEQ. This CDR3 contains 15 residues.